The source of this T cell receptor (beta chain) is a study of shared clonotypes between healthy human individuals. Whole-study context: Per-donor plates numbered three CD4 naive, three CD4 memory, two CD8 naive and one CD8 memory.

CD45RO-negative CD8 cells positively selected for CCR7 made up the naive population, which excluded terminally differentiated effector memory CD45RA+ cells. Those who donated were healthy HIV-negative adults, with no recent acute infections or vaccinations reported. For this clone: The antigen is not known.

Whole-study results and caveats: Some clonotypes were shared by all four sorted-subset donors, while others were not shared. The non-shared ones had lower generation probabilities than the shared ones.

Germline V gene data show CDR1 as SGHTA and CDR2 as FQGTGA. This CDR3 spans 13 amino acids. V lost 6 bases, J lost 4 bases, and 11 bases lay in between. Original data processing: Junction-only immunoSEQ data arrived without quality scores, meaning filtering differed. Profiling relied on immunoSEQ multiplex PCR, and the TCRdb table lists in-frame clones only, not all of them. Clone size and V and J calls were adopted from that table, with D and trimming inferred from the DNA. The sample yields just over 2,000,000 clones, about 94% seen once. The chain employs TRBV7-3 and TRBJ2-3; D ambiguous. The sequence was obtained from a man aged 18 to 30 in good health. The sample was naive CD8+ T cells sorted from blood. DNA of the CDR3: TGTGCCAGCAGACAAGACTTGGCAGATACGCAGTATTTT. Protein sequence: CASRQDLADTQYF.